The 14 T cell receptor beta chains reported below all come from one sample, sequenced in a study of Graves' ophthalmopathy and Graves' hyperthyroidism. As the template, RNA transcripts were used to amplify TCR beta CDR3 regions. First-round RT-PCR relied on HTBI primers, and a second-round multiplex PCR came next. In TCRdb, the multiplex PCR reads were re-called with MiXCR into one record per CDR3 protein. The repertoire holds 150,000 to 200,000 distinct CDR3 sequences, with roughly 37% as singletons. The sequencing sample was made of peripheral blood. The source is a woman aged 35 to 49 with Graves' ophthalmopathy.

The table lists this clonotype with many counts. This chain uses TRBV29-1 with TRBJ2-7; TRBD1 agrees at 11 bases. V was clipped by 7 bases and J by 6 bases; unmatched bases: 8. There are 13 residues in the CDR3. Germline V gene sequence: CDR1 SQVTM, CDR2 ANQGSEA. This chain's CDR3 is CSGGTGTGGEQYF. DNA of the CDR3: TGCAGCGGGGGGACCGGGACAGGGGGCGAGCAGTACTTC.

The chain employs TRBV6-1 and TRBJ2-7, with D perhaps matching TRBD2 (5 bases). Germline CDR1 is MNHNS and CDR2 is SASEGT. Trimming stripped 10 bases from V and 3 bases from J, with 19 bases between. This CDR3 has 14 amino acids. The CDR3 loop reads CATTYSPGIYEQYF. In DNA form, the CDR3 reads TGTGCCACTACCTACTCCCCGGGGATCTACGAGCAGTACTTC.

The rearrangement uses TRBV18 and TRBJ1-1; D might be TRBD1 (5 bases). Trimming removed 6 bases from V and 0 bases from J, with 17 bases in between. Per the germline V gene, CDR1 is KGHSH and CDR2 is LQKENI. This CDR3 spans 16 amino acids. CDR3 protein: CASSLVQGTMNTEAFF. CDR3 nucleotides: TGTGCCAGCTCCTTAGTCCAGGGTACTATGAACACTGAAGCTTTCTTT.

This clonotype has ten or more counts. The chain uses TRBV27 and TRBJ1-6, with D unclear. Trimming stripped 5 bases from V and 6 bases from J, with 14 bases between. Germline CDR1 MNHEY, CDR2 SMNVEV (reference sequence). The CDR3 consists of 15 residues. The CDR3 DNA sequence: TGTGCCAGCAGTCTCAAGGCTACTCTTAATTCACCCCTCCACTTT. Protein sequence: CASSLKATLNSPLHF.

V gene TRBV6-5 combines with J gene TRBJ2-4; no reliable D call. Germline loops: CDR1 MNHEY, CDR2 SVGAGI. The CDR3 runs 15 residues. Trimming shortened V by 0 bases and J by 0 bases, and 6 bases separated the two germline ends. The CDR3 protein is CASSYSRLAKNIQYF. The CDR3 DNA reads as TGTGCCAGCAGTTACTCGCGTTTAGCCAAAAACATTCAGTACTTC.

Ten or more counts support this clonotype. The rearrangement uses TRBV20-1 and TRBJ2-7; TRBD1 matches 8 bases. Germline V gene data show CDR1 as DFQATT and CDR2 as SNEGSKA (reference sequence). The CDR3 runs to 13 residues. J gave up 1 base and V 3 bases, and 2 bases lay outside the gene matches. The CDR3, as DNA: TGCAGTGCTAGTCGGGACAGGTCCTACGAGCAGTACTTC. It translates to CSASRDRSYEQYF.

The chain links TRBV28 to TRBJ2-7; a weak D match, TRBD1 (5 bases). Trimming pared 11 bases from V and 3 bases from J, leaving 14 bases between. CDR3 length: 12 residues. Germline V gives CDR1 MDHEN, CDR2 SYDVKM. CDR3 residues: CARPKGYYEQYF. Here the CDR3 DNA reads TGTGCCCGTCCCAAGGGGTACTACGAGCAGTACTTC.

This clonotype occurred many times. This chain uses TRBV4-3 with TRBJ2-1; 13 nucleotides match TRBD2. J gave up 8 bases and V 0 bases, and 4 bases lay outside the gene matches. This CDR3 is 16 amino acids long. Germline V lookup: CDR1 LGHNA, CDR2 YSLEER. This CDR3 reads CASSQDGLAGVHEQFF. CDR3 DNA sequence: TGCGCCAGCAGCCAAGATGGACTAGCGGGAGTCCATGAGCAGTTCTTC.

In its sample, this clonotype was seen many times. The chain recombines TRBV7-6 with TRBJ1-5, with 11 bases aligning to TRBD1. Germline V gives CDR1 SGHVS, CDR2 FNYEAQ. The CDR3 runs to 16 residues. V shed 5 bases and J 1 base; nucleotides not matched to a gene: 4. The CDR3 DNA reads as TGTGCCAGCAGCCCCGGACAGGGGGCCAGCAATCAGCCCCAGCATTTT. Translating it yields CASSPGQGASNQPQHF. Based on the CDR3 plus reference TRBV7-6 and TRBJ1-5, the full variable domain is GAGVSQSPRYKVTKRGQDVALRCDPISGHVSLYWYRQALGQGPEFLTYFNYEAQQDKSGLPNDRFSAERPEGSISTLTIQRTEQRDSAMYRCASSPGQGASNQPQHFGDGTRLSIL.

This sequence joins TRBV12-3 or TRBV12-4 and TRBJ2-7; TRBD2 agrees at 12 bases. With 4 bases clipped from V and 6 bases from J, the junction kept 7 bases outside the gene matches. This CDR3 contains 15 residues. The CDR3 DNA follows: TGTGCCAGCAGTTCCCTAGCGGGAGGGCCTAGCGAGCAGTACTTC. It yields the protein CASSSLAGGPSEQYF.

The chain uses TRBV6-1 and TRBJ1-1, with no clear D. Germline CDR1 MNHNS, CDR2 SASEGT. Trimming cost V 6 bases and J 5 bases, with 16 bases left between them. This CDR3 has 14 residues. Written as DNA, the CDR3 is TGTGCCAGCAGCCCCTCACCCGGTAGAACTGAAGCTTTCTTT. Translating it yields CASSPSPGRTEAFF.

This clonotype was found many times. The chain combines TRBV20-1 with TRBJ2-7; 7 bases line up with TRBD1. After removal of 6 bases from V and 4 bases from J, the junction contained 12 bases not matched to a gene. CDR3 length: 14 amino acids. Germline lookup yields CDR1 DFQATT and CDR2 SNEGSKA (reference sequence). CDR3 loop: CSARPGDREYEQYF. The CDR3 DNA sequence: TGCAGTGCCAGACCCGGAGACAGGGAGTACGAGCAGTACTTC.

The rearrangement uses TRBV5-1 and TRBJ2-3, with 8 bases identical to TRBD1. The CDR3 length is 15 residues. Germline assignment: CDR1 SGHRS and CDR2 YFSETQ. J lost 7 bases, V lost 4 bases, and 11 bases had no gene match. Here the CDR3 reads CASSPRQGAGNTQYF. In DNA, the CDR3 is TGCGCCAGCAGCCCCCGGCAGGGGGCGGGAAATACGCAGTATTTT.

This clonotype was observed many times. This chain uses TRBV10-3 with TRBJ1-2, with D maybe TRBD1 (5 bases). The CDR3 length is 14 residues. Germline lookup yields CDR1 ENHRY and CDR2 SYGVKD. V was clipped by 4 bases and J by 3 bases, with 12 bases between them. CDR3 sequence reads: CAISVGGVDYGYTF. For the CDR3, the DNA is TGTGCCATCAGTGTTGGAGGGGTCGACTATGGCTACACCTTC.